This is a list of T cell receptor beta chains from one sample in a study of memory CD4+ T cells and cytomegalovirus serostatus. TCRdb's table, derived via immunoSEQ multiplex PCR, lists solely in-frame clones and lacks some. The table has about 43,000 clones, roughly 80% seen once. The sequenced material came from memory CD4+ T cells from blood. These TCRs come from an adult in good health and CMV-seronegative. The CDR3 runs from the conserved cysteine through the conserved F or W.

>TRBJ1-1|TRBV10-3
CAISDVPQGNTEAFF
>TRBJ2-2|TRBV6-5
CASSFLLAHGTGELFF
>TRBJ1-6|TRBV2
CASSEFWGGGSPLHF
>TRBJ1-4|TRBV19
CASSMSKQGRNEKLFF
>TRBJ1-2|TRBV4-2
CASSPGYSRGYTF
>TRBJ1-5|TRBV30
CAWSVMGTGEQPQHF
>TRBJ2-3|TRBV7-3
CASSLLGSTDTQYF
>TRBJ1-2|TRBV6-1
CASSIGGSGNYGYTF
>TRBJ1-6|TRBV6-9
CASTTPGADNSPLHF
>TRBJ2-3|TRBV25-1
CASSNPMEGPTDTQYF
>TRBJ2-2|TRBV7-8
CASSPIQLGNTGELFF
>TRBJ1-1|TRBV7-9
CASSLSANTEAFF
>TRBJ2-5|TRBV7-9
CASSLAGGLETQYF
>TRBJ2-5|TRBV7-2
CAEGETQYF
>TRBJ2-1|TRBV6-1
CASSVASFNEQFF
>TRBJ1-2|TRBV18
CASSRTGTSRGGYTF
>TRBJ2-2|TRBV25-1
CASSESVGGTGELFF
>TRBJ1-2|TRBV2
CASIRGGVGSYGYTF
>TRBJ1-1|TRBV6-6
CASSPPLGVSTEAFF
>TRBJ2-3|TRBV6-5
CASSARTGIADTQYF
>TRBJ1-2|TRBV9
CASSVDISRAYGYTF
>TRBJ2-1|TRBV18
CASSPPFNEQFF
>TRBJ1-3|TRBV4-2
CASSQEAPGGGLISSGNTIYF
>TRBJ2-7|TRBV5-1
CASTHGPASSYEQYF
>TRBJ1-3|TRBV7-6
CASSLVGQGNTIYF
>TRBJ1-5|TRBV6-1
CASTWAHRGLQPQHF
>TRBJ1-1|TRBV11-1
CASSLRGAIEAFF
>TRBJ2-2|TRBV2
CASSGGFDTGELFF
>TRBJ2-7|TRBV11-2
CASSREWGQGLYEQYF
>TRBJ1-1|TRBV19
CASSISFRTAAEAFF
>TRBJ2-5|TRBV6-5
CASSYATSGPQETQYF
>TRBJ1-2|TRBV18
CASSNLGSTYGYTF
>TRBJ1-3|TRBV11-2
CASSPIGVNTIYF
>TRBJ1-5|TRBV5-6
CASSWQGARQPQHF
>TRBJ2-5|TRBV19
CASRLSAGFETQYF
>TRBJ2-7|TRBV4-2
CASSETGDSYEQYF
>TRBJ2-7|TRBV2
CASRTDRAYPDYEQYF
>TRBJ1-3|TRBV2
CASIRRPLTGRTNTIYF
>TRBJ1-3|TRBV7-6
CASSLEQVTGNTIYF
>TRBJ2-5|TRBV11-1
CASSLGQETQYF
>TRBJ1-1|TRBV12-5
CASGLGDAGNTEAFF
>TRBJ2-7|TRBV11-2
CASSNPQDYEQYF
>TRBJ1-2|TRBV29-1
CSVELGLDGYTF
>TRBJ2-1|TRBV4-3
CASSQEYGSSYNEQFF
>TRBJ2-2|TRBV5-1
CASSPGGTGYTGELFF
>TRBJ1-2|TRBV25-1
CASNGGRVYGYTF
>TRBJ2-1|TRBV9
CASSVGVNNEQFF
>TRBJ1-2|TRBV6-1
CASNQDKGYGYTF
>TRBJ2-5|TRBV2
CASMGWLVEGTQYF
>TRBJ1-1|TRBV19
CASSMRVQSEAFF
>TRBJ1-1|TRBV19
CASRLNTEAFF
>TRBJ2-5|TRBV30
CAFRTVGRQETQYF
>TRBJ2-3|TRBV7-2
CATRAQARDTQYF
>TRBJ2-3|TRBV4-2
CASSHGLDSRGTDTQYF